The 10 T cell receptor beta chains in this list originate from one sample, sequenced in a study of T cells in localized non-small cell lung cancer. TCRdb's table, derived via immunoSEQ multiplex PCR, lists solely in-frame clones and lacks some. Altogether around 21,000 clones are present, roughly 89% being singletons, with the ten largest covering 13%. The source material was peripheral blood, sampled before any cancer treatment. These receptors originate from a male donor at least 60 years old with stage I lung adenocarcinoma.

In its sample, this clone was seen a few times. The chain joins TRBV28 to TRBJ2-2, with D perhaps matching TRBD2 (5 bases). The CDR3 is 16 residues long. Germline loops: CDR1 MDHEN, CDR2 SYDVKM. V gave up 3 bases and J gave up 0 bases, with 11 bases separating them. The CDR3 nucleotides read TGTGCCAGCAGTTTGGGCCGCGGGCCGAACACCGGGGAGCTGTTTTTT. Protein product: CASSLGRGPNTGELFF.

This rearrangement joins TRBV4-2 to TRBJ2-3; 7 nucleotides agree with TRBD2. The CDR3 is 16 amino acids. Germline CDR1 LGHNA, CDR2 YNFKEQ. J was trimmed by 0 bases and V by 5 bases; bases with no gene match: 8. The CDR3, as DNA: TGTGCCAGCAGCGCCGTCGGGGGGTCTAGCACAGATACGCAGTATTTT. Amino acids: CASSAVGGSSTDTQYF.

The chain combines TRBV5-6 with TRBJ1-2; D not resolved. Trimming removed 5 bases at V and 0 bases at J, with 8 bases between. The CDR3 extends over 13 amino acids. The V gene's germline CDR1 is SGHDT and CDR2 YYEEEE. CDR3 sequence: CASSPYSNYGYTF. The CDR3 DNA reads TGTGCCAGCAGTCCGTATTCTAACTATGGCTACACCTTC.

The J gene is TRBJ1-4, the V gene TRBV15; TRBD1 is a possible D gene (6 bases). Between the trimmed V and J ends, which lost 2 bases and 2 bases, there was a span of 9 bases. This CDR3 region has 15 residues. CDR1 LNHNV and CDR2 YYDKDF come from the germline V gene (reference sequence). The CDR3 sequence is CATSRNQGTNEKLFF. The CDR3 coding sequence is TGTGCCACCAGCAGAAATCAGGGGACTAATGAAAAACTGTTTTTT. Using reference TRBV15 and TRBJ1-4 for the parts outside the CDR3, the full variable domain is DAMVIQNPRYQVTQFGKPVTLSCSQTLNHNVMYWYQQKSSQAPKLLFHYYDKDFNNEADTPDNFQSRRPNTSFCFLDIRSPGLGDTAMYLCATSRNQGTNEKLFFGSGTQLSVL.

The chain has TRBV28 and TRBJ1-5; D might be TRBD1 (5 bases). CDR1 is MDHEN, CDR2 SYDVKM, per germline. The CDR3 sequence is 16 residues long. V lost 1 base and J 5 bases, leaving 15 bases between the germline ends. The CDR3 sequence is CASSLYRSIVDQPQHF. CDR3 DNA: TGTGCCAGCAGTTTATACAGGTCGATCGTCGATCAGCCCCAGCATTTT.

The chain links TRBV4-3 to TRBJ2-1, with a possible D match to TRBD2 (6 bases). The CDR3 has 15 residues. The V end lost 3 bases, the J end lost 5 bases, and 14 bases lay between the germline ends. The germline gives CDR1 LGHNA, CDR2 YSLEER. As DNA, the CDR3 is TGCGCCAGCAGCCAGACGGGACTCCGAGACAATGAGCAGTTCTTC. This encodes CASSQTGLRDNEQFF.

V is TRBV13 and J is TRBJ2-6; no firm D call. The germline V gene encodes CDR1 PRHDT and CDR2 FYEKMQ (reference sequence). Trimming left V 3 bases short and J 0 bases short, with 6 bases between. The CDR3 contains 15 residues. CDR3 in DNA: TGTGCCAGCAGCTTTTTGATCTCTGGGGCCAACGTCCTGACTTTC. It translates to CASSFLISGANVLTF.

J is TRBJ2-5 and V is TRBV2; either TRBD1 or TRBD2 may supply D (5 bases each). V was clipped by 2 bases and J by 1 base, with 11 bases between them. Germline V gene data show CDR1 as SNHLY and CDR2 as FYNNEI. This CDR3 has 15 amino acids. The CDR3 loop is CASSEWGRRQETQYF. The CDR3 region has the DNA TGTGCCAGCAGTGAATGGGGACGGCGCCAAGAGACCCAGTACTTC. The whole variable domain, filled in from reference TRBV2 and TRBJ2-5, reads EPEVTQTPSHQVTQMGQEVILRCVPISNHLYFYWYRQILGQKVEFLVSFYNNEISEKSEIFDDQFSVERPDGSNFTLKIRSTKLEDSAMYFCASSEWGRRQETQYFGPGTRLLVL.

The chain has TRBV18 and TRBJ1-4; D not certain. The V gene's germline CDR1 is KGHSH and CDR2 LQKENI. The CDR3 loop spans 15 amino acids. Trimming took off 3 bases at V and 7 bases at J, with 15 bases between the two ends. In nucleotides, the CDR3 is TGTGCCAGCTCACCCGTGGGCCCTAGGAGTGAAAAACTGTTTTTT. It translates to CASSPVGPRSEKLFF.

CDR3 DNA sequence: TGTGCCAGCAGCTTGGAGGGCGTGATCACTGAAGCTTTCTTT. This encodes CASSLEGVITEAFF. The V call is TRBV7-2, the J call TRBJ1-1, with D unresolved. The CDR3 is 14 amino acids. Per the germline V gene, CDR1 is SGHTA and CDR2 is FQGNSA. V shed 3 bases and J shed 4 bases, with 12 bases lying between them.